This TCR beta chain was recovered during a study of chemoradiotherapy in HPV16-positive cancers. Assay: immunoSEQ multiplex PCR; the TCRdb copy retains only in-frame clones and omits some. The sample has around 17,000 clones; just under 90% are singletons. Remarks on this clone: Antigen: not known.

Study results and limitations: Candidate HPV-specific clones and E7-related TCR motifs grew in tumor during treatment. Only two HPV16-positive patients supplied the functional HPV-specificity definition.

After removal of 6 bases from V and 6 bases from J, the junction contained 7 bases not matched to a gene. Per germline, CDR1 KGHSH and CDR2 LQKENI. The CDR3 extends over 15 amino acids. The TCR was taken from a human donor with HPV-associated anogenital cancer. The V call is TRBV18, the J call TRBJ2-1; 11 positions agree with TRBD1. The sequences come from blood, collected from a patient who underwent chemoradiotherapy. CDR3 region: CASSTGTGGRNEQFF. CDR3 coding DNA: TGTGCCAGCTCTACCGGGACAGGGGGTCGCAATGAGCAGTTCTTC.